Listed here is a single T cell receptor (beta chain). What it recognizes is unknown. This sample stems from a study of T cell clonotyping in hematopoietic cell transplantation. Study-wide points: Recipient TCR diversity dropped after transplant; expanded clonotypes rose from day 30 to 180. Few recipient clonotypes overlapped donors; over 95% were de novo at given depth. No sorting was done, leaving CD4 and CD8 contributions mixed.

This table comes from immunoSEQ multiplex PCR, and its TCRdb copy is limited to in-frame clones, with some not included. The table shows 9,000 to 13,000 clones, with roughly 89% occurring only once. Germline V gene data show CDR1 as SGDLS and CDR2 as YYNGEE. CDR3 length: 13 residues. The ends lost 3 bases at V and 4 bases at J; junction bases unmatched: 2. Recipient blood drawn about 28 days pretransplant and days 30, 100, 180 after. The source of this sequence is a male patient between 55 and 70 years old who had an allogeneic stem cell transplant from an unrelated donor, so the T cells may come from the graft donor. Some clones in this sample may be carry-over from other donors' samples. V is TRBV9 and J is TRBJ2-7, with 9 bases matching TRBD1. The sequenced sample was PBMCs, obtained 180 days after allogeneic stem cell transplant. The CDR3 protein is CASSEGQGYEQYF. CDR3 bases: TGTGCCAGCAGCGAGGGACAGGGTTACGAGCAGTACTTC.